The clone carrying this TCR beta chain is medium-sized (0.01 to 0.1%) in the sample. What it binds is not known. The data are from a study of vaccination and CD4 T cells after COVID-19. Study background: With roughly ten mild cases and one severe, convalescent patients were SARS-CoV-2 positive by nasal swab PCR.

General study results and limits: When vaccine-specific clones from convalescent patients were examined, 304 of 307 were spike mono-reactive.

The CDR3 covers 13 residues. Germline V gene lookup returns CDR1 SGHVS and CDR2 FQNEAQ. V lost 7 bases, J lost 0 bases, and 7 bases lay in between. Treatment meaning: approximately 11-day PBMC culture with coronavirus spike peptide pools or control peptides (ViraFEST assay). From the roughly nine-day cultures, CD4+ T cells were isolated by negative selection. Sequenced with the Oncomine TCR Beta short-read assay was DNA taken from cultured CD4+ T cells. TCRdb re-analysed the PCR reads in MiXCR, keeping a single row per CDR3 protein. The sample includes about 14,000 distinct CDR3 sequences, approximately 48% of them seen just once.

This clonotype originated in a human donor who had recovered from COVID-19. The V and J genes are TRBV7-8 and TRBJ1-5, with D unresolved. The specimen sequenced was CD4+ T cells from blood, cultured in vitro. This CDR3 reads CASKKGSNQPQHF. As DNA, the CDR3 is TGTGCCAGCAAGAAGGGTAGCAATCAGCCCCAGCATTTT.